A selection of T cell receptor beta chains follows, all from one sample in a study of blood T cell repertoires in COVID-19. Here immunoSEQ multiplex PCR was the method, and the copy in TCRdb shows in-frame clones only, minus some. The table records about 360,000 clones, 86% of them present only once. Sequencing used peripheral blood. These receptors originate from a woman aged 60-75 years with COVID-19, enrolled during active disease. Each CDR3 is given with its conserved first and last residue. The D gene is left open where the match is weak. Clone size is given for some rows only: seen once, a few or many times, or a class if the clone is expanded.

CDR3aa,CDR3nt,len,j_gene,d_gene,abundance,v_gene
CASSLGTGWGNQPQHF,TGTGCCAGCAGCCTCGGGACAGGGTGGGGCAATCAGCCCCAGCATTTT,16,TRBJ1-5,TRBD1,NA,TRBV7-2
CASSPRGGADNEQFF,TGTGCCAGCAGCCCCCGCGGCGGGGCCGACAATGAGCAGTTCTTC,15,TRBJ2-1,NA,NA,TRBV9
CASSPPHTGSIHYEQYF,TGTGCCAGCTCACCACCGCATACAGGGTCTATCCACTACGAGCAGTACTTC,17,TRBJ2-7,NA,few,TRBV18
CAWRGTSSSYNSPLHF,TGTGCCTGGAGAGGGACATCGAGCTCCTATAATTCACCCCTCCACTTT,16,TRBJ1-6,NA,NA,TRBV30
CATSSRQGWETQYF,TGTGCCACCAGCAGCAGACAGGGGTGGGAGACCCAGTACTTC,14,TRBJ2-5,TRBD1,NA,TRBV15
CASSVWDSDNQPQHF,TGTGCCAGCAGCGTATGGGACAGCGACAATCAGCCCCAGCATTTT,15,TRBJ1-5,TRBD1,NA,TRBV9
CASSQLRVGTGGIGPLHF,TGTGCCAGCAGCCAACTAAGAGTAGGCACAGGGGGGATCGGGCCCCTCCACTTT,18,TRBJ1-6,TRBD1,NA,TRBV3-1/TRBV3-2
CASSYGQGGYEQYF,TGTGCCAGCAGCTACGGACAGGGGGGCTACGAGCAGTACTTC,14,TRBJ2-7,TRBD1,NA,TRBV7-2
CASSALGLAGEYF,TGTGCCAGCAGTGCTCTCGGACTAGCGGGGGAGTATTTT,13,TRBJ2-3,TRBD2,NA,TRBV6-4
CASSLMPGTAISEQYF,TGTGCCAGCAGCTTGATGCCGGGAACAGCGATAAGCGAGCAGTACTTC,16,TRBJ2-7,NA,NA,TRBV5-4
CAISESTLAGPTYEQYF,TGTGCCATCAGTGAGTCAACGTTGGCGGGACCGACCTACGAGCAGTACTTC,17,TRBJ2-7,NA,NA,TRBV10-3
CASSQFAGGAYTIYF,TGTGCCAGCAGCCAGTTTGCAGGGGGCGCTTACACCATATATTTT,15,TRBJ1-3,TRBD1,NA,TRBV3-1/TRBV3-2
CASSALGDYTF,TGTGCCAGCAGCGCCCTAGGGGACTACACCTTC,11,TRBJ1-2,NA,few,TRBV7-9
CSASNQDRGTFDYGYTF,TGCAGTGCTAGTAATCAGGACAGGGGTACGTTTGACTATGGCTACACCTTC,17,TRBJ1-2,TRBD1,NA,TRBV20-1
CASSERIRGLAGGPVGETQYF,TGTGCCAGCAGTGAAAGGATCAGGGGACTAGCGGGGGGGCCAGTGGGAGAGACCCAGTACTTC,21,TRBJ2-5,TRBD2,NA,TRBV6-1
CASSSLMNTGELFF,TGTGCCAGCAGCTCCCTTATGAACACCGGGGAGCTGTTTTTT,14,TRBJ2-2,NA,NA,TRBV11-2
CASMPGQGGYNEQFF,TGTGCCAGTATGCCGGGACAGGGAGGATACAATGAGCAGTTCTTC,15,TRBJ2-1,TRBD1,NA,TRBV19
CASSQLGQGQSYEQYF,TGTGCCAGCAGTCAACTCGGACAGGGTCAGTCCTACGAGCAGTACTTC,16,TRBJ2-7,TRBD1,once,TRBV11-3
CASSQERTSGGTDTQYF,TGCGCCAGCAGCCAAGAGAGGACTAGCGGGGGCACAGATACGCAGTATTTT,17,TRBJ2-3,TRBD2,NA,TRBV4-3
CASSQGTGHYGYTF,TGTGCCAGCAGCCAAGGTACAGGGCATTATGGCTACACCTTC,14,TRBJ1-2,NA,NA,TRBV3-1/TRBV3-2
CASRGGAYEQYF,TGTGCCAGCAGAGGAGGGGCGTACGAGCAGTACTTC,12,TRBJ2-7,NA,once,TRBV12-3/TRBV12-4
CASSVGTVYGANVLTF,TGTGCCAGTAGTGTGGGGACAGTTTATGGGGCCAACGTCCTGACTTTC,16,TRBJ2-6,TRBD1,NA,TRBV19
CASSKHQKQVNSGNTIYF,TGTGCCAGCAGCAAACATCAAAAACAGGTTAACTCTGGAAACACCATATATTTT,18,TRBJ1-3,NA,NA,TRBV11-2
CASSLQSSEYNEQFF,TGCGCCAGCAGCTTGCAGTCTAGCGAATACAATGAGCAGTTCTTC,15,TRBJ2-1,NA,NA,TRBV5-1
CASSFTVNYGYTF,TGTGCCAGCAGCTTTACGGTAAACTATGGCTACACCTTC,13,TRBJ1-2,NA,NA,TRBV5-6
CASSQDSGQGDLREPQHF,TGCGCCAGCAGCCAAGATTCCGGGCAGGGTGACCTCCGGGAGCCCCAGCATTTT,18,TRBJ1-5,NA,NA,TRBV4-1
CASDGGGAAYNEQFF,TGTGCCAGCGACGGCGGGGGGGCTGCCTACAATGAGCAGTTCTTC,15,TRBJ2-1,TRBD2,few,TRBV2
CASSVVVALRGEAFF,TGTGCCAGCAGCGTAGTAGTTGCTCTCAGGGGAGAAGCTTTCTTT,15,TRBJ1-1,NA,NA,TRBV9
CASSRPGSGGHEQYF,TGTGCCAGCAGTAGACCAGGGTCAGGGGGCCACGAGCAGTACTTC,15,TRBJ2-7,TRBD1,NA,TRBV6-6
CAISGGTGGGNTEAFF,TGTGCCATCAGTGGAGGGACAGGGGGAGGAAACACTGAAGCTTTCTTT,16,TRBJ1-1,TRBD1,NA,TRBV10-3
CASSSGGLYNSPLHF,TGTGCCAGCAGCTCAGGGGGGCTATATAATTCACCCCTCCACTTT,15,TRBJ1-6,TRBD1,NA,TRBV7-3
CSASYQRETQYF,TGCAGTGCTAGTTACCAGCGAGAGACCCAGTACTTC,12,TRBJ2-5,NA,NA,TRBV20-1
CASSLGQGAMAQHF,TGTGCCAGCAGCCTTGGACAGGGGGCAATGGCCCAGCATTTT,14,TRBJ1-5,TRBD1,NA,TRBV3-1/TRBV3-2
CASSGLYNEQFF,TGTGCCAGCAGTGGACTGTACAATGAGCAGTTCTTC,12,TRBJ2-1,NA,NA,TRBV2
CASSQGQVDTEAFF,TGTGCCAGCAGCCAGGGACAGGTGGACACTGAAGCTTTCTTT,14,TRBJ1-1,TRBD1,NA,TRBV7-9
CASSPGGSSGCLAKNIQYF,TGTGCCAGCAGCCCTGGTGGTAGTTCCGGGTGTCTAGCCAAAAACATTCAGTACTTC,19,TRBJ2-4,NA,NA,TRBV21-1
CASRTGANYGYTF,TGTGCCAGCCGCACCGGTGCTAACTATGGCTACACCTTC,13,TRBJ1-2,NA,NA,TRBV2
CASSIGQVEETQYF,TGCGCCAGCAGCATAGGACAGGTTGAAGAGACCCAGTACTTC,14,TRBJ2-5,TRBD1,once,TRBV5-1
CASSRQTGDEQYF,TGCGCCAGCAGCCGCCAGACAGGGGACGAGCAGTACTTC,13,TRBJ2-7,TRBD1,NA,TRBV5-1
CASSFTGGNTIYF,TGTGCCAGCAGCTTCACAGGGGGAAACACCATATATTTT,13,TRBJ1-3,NA,few,TRBV11-3
CASSLVGGDGYTF,TGTGCCAGCAGCTTAGTAGGGGGCGACGGCTACACCTTC,13,TRBJ1-2,TRBD1,NA,TRBV7-9
CASSYGRDRRYSNQPQHF,TGTGCCAGCAGTTACGGACGGGACAGACGATATAGCAATCAGCCCCAGCATTTT,18,TRBJ1-5,TRBD1,NA,TRBV6-2/TRBV6-3
CASSVLPQETQYF,TGTGCCAGCAGCGTACTACCGCAAGAGACCCAGTACTTC,13,TRBJ2-5,NA,NA,TRBV9
CASSLATVPGYNEQFF,TGCGCCAGCAGCTTGGCCACGGTTCCGGGATACAATGAGCAGTTCTTC,16,TRBJ2-1,NA,NA,TRBV5-1
CAGGAARYGYTF,TGTGCCGGCGGCGCAGCCCGCTATGGCTACACCTTC,12,TRBJ1-2,NA,NA,TRBV2
CASSWGLAGVADTQYF,TGTGCCAGCAGCTGGGGGCTAGCGGGGGTGGCAGATACGCAGTATTTT,16,TRBJ2-3,TRBD2,NA,TRBV5-4
CASSLGAGEETQYF,TGTGCCAGCAGCTTAGGCGCGGGGGAGGAGACCCAGTACTTC,14,TRBJ2-5,TRBD2,few,TRBV11-2
CASSLSREATQYF,TGTGCCAGCAGCTTATCCCGGGAGGCAACGCAGTATTTT,13,TRBJ2-3,TRBD2,NA,TRBV7-9
CASSPSAPILGSQETQYF,TGTGCCAGCTCACCAAGCGCGCCTATCCTCGGTTCACAAGAGACCCAGTACTTC,18,TRBJ2-5,NA,NA,TRBV18
CATSSSRSSGGTGYEQYF,TGTGCCACCAGCAGTAGTCGGTCTAGCGGGGGTACAGGGTACGAGCAGTACTTC,18,TRBJ2-7,TRBD2,NA,TRBV15
CASSPRTSGAEQYF,TGCGCCAGCAGCCCCCGGACTAGCGGGGCAGAGCAGTACTTC,14,TRBJ2-7,TRBD2,few,TRBV5-1